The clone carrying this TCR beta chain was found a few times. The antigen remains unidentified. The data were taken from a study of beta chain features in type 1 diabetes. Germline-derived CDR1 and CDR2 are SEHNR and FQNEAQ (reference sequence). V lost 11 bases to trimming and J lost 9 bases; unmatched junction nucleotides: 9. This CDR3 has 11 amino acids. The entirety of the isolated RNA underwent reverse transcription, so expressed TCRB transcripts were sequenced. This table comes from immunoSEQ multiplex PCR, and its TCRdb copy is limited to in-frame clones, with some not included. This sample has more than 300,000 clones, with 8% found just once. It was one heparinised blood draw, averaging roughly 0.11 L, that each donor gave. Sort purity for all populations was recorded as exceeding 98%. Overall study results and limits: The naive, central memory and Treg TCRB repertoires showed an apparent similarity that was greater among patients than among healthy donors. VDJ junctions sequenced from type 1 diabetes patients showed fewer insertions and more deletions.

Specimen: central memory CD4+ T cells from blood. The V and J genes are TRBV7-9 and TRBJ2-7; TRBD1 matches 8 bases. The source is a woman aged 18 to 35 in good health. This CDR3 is CAGHSTGGQYF. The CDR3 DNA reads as TGTGCCGGACACAGCACAGGGGGGCAGTACTTC.